These 20 T cell receptor beta chains came from one sample sequenced in a study of T cell repertoires in cytomegalovirus infection. MiXCR was run by TCRdb on the reads, yielding one entry per CDR3 protein. The data contain a few hundred thousand distinct CDR3 sequences, approximately 15% of them singletons. Input material: CD8+ T cells from PBMCs. All receptors derive from a human donor in good health (CMV status not recorded). Some clones in this sample may be carry-over from other donors' samples.

This clonotype was counted between two and nine times. This chain joins TRBV5-5 and TRBJ2-7; no clear D. CDR3 length: 15 amino acids. Germline CDR1 and CDR2: SGHKS and YYEKEE (reference sequence). V lost 2 bases and J 2 bases, leaving 14 bases between the germline ends. DNA for the CDR3: TGTGCCAGCAGCTTAGAGCTTGCCTATACCTACGAGCAGTACTTC. Its protein product is CASSLELAYTYEQYF.

This clonotype was detected only a few times. The V call is TRBV7-8, the J call TRBJ2-1; 14 bases are a match to TRBD2. Germline-derived CDR1 and CDR2 are SGHVS and FQNEAQ. The CDR3 runs to 15 residues. The J segment lost 6 bases and the V segment lost 6 bases, leaving 4 bases of the junction unmatched. The CDR3: CASRPGTSGSNEQFF. The CDR3 DNA is TGTGCCAGCAGGCCCGGGACTAGCGGGAGCAATGAGCAGTTCTTC.

The rearrangement uses TRBV5-6 and TRBJ2-2; TRBD1 matches at 8 bases. The CDR3 contains 18 residues. Germline V gene sequence: CDR1 SGHDT, CDR2 YYEEEE. After removal of 4 bases from V and 5 bases from J, the junction contained 16 bases not matched to a gene. In DNA form, the CDR3 reads TGTGCCAGCAGCCCCAAACCGTCCAGGGGGCGCGGGACCGGGGAGCTGTTTTTT. This sequence encodes CASSPKPSRGRGTGELFF.

This clonotype turned up a few times. This sequence joins TRBV29-1 and TRBJ2-5; the D gene is possibly TRBD2 (6 bases). This CDR3 has 14 amino acids. Germline lookup yields CDR1 SQVTM and CDR2 ANQGSEA. The V and J ends lost 4 bases and 0 bases respectively, with 12 bases between them. CDR3: CSVGRRGNQETQYF. CDR3 coding DNA: TGCAGCGTTGGCCGGCGGGGCAACCAAGAGACCCAGTACTTC.

This clonotype was counted at least ten times. This sequence joins TRBV7-9 and TRBJ2-7; D unclear. The germline CDR1 and CDR2 sequences are SEHNR and FQNEAQ (reference sequence). There are 12 residues in the CDR3. V lost 1 base and J lost 4, with 5 bases in between. Here the CDR3 reads CASSLENYEQYF. CDR3 in DNA: TGTGCCAGCAGCTTAGAAAATTACGAGCAGTACTTC. Supplemented by reference TRBV7-9 and TRBJ2-7, the full variable domain reads DTGVSQNPRHKITKRGQNVTFRCDPISEHNRLYWYRQTLGQGPEFLTYFQNEAQLEKSRLLSDRFSAERPKGSFSTLEIQRTEQGDSAMYLCASSLENYEQYFGPGTRLTVT.

In this sample, this clonotype turned up a few times. The chain recombines TRBV7-6 with TRBJ1-1; no firm D call. CDR1 and CDR2 from the germline V gene are SGHVS and FNYEAQ. V was pared by 10 bases and J by 4 bases, with 19 bases between. The CDR3 consists of 14 residues. The CDR3 region has the DNA TGTGCCACCTTGGTACCGGGTGAGGGCACTGAAGCTTTCTTT. It is translated as CATLVPGEGTEAFF.

At least ten counts were recorded for this clonotype. V and J are TRBV6-1 and TRBJ1-5, with unresolved D. Deletions cut 5 bases from V and 2 bases from J, with 31 bases between. The CDR3 loop spans 21 amino acids. Germline CDR1 MNHNS, CDR2 SASEGT. The CDR3: CASSPHKNLFQAPHGNQPQHF. CDR3 in DNA: TGTGCCAGCAGTCCCCACAAAAACCTTTTCCAGGCTCCCCATGGCAATCAGCCCCAGCATTTT.

This clonotype has a handful of counts. The rearrangement links TRBV6-5 to TRBJ2-2; TRBD1 matches 9 bases. The CDR3 covers 19 residues. Trimming removed 0 bases from V and 1 base from J; junction bases left unmatched: 9. Germline V CDR1 and CDR2: MNHEY, SVGAGI. In DNA form, the CDR3 reads TGTGCCAGCAGTTACTCCCCGGGGACAGGGTTCCGGAACACCGGGGAGCTGTTTTTT. The encoded protein is CASSYSPGTGFRNTGELFF.

This chain links TRBV29-1 with TRBJ1-2; 9 bases are shared with TRBD1. The CDR3 runs 12 residues. The germline CDR1 and CDR2 sequences are SQVTM and ANQGSEA. Trimming at V came to 6 bases and at J to 6 bases, leaving 5 bases not matched to a gene. CDR3 nucleotides: TGCAGCGTCGAGGACAGGGGTAATGGCTACACCTTC. As protein: CSVEDRGNGYTF.

Many counts were recorded for this clonotype. This chain joins TRBV7-2 and TRBJ2-1, with a possible D match to TRBD2 (6 bases). The V end lost 4 bases, the J end lost 5 bases, and 24 bases lay between the germline ends. CDR3 length: 18 amino acids. CDR1 and CDR2 (germline): SGHTA, FQGNSA. The CDR3 nucleotides read TGTGCCAGCAGCTACCGGGGCCGGACTAATATAGTTGACAATGAGCAGTTCTTC. Its protein product is CASSYRGRTNIVDNEQFF.

This clonotype was detected many times. The rearrangement uses TRBV19 and TRBJ1-1; D unresolved. The CDR3 sequence is 11 residues long. Looked up from germline, CDR1 is LNHDA and CDR2 is SQIVND (reference sequence). Trimming left V 10 bases short and J 5 bases short, with 11 bases between. Here the CDR3 DNA reads TGTGCCACAACGAAAAGAACTGAAGCTTTCTTT. Translated: CATTKRTEAFF.

J is TRBJ2-7 and V is TRBV5-6; no clear D. The V and J ends lost 7 bases and 3 bases respectively, with 17 bases between them. The CDR3 runs 14 residues. Germline CDR1 is SGHDT and CDR2 is YYEEEE. CDR3 region: CASRPTGHIYEQYF. DNA of the CDR3: TGTGCCAGCCGACCGACGGGTCATATCTACGAGCAGTACTTC.

The chain joins TRBV5-6 to TRBJ1-5; 7 nucleotides agree with TRBD1. Germline-derived CDR1 and CDR2 are SGHDT and YYEEEE. The J segment lost 14 bases and the V segment lost 3 bases, leaving 11 bases of the junction unmatched. This CDR3 spans 13 amino acids. As DNA, the CDR3 is TGTGCCAGCAGCTGGGGGGGACAGCCTCAAAAGCATTTT. It yields the protein CASSWGGQPQKHF.

This clonotype was picked up many times. This chain uses TRBV7-2 with TRBJ2-1; 12 bases align to TRBD2. CDR1 is SGHTA, CDR2 FQGNSA, per germline. With 2 bases clipped from V and 7 bases from J, the junction kept 12 bases outside the gene matches. CDR3 size: 18 residues. The CDR3 loop is CASSLPAHWTSGVNEQFF. CDR3 nucleotide sequence: TGTGCCAGCAGCTTACCAGCGCATTGGACTAGCGGGGTAAATGAGCAGTTCTTC. Drawing the rest from reference TRBV7-2 and TRBJ2-1, the complete variable domain is GAGVSQSPSNKVTEKGKDVELRCDPISGHTALYWYRQSLGQGLEFLIYFQGNSAPDKSGLPSDRFSAERTGGSVSTLTIQRTQQEDSAVYLCASSLPAHWTSGVNEQFFGPGTRLTVL.

The chain employs TRBV14 and TRBJ2-3; TRBD2 matches at 11 bases. The CDR3 is 17 amino acids. Germline-derived CDR1 and CDR2 are SGHDN and FVKESK. The junction had 6 bases not matched to a gene; V was cut back by 0 bases and J by 4 bases. The DNA for the CDR3 is TGTGCCAGCAGCCAAGAATTCCTAGCGGGGGGTTCAGATACGCAGTATTTT. It translates to CASSQEFLAGGSDTQYF. Full variable domain (outside the CDR3, taken from reference TRBV14 and TRBJ2-3): EAGVTQFPSHSVIEKGQTVTLRCDPISGHDNLYWYRRVMGKEIKFLLHFVKESKQDESGMPNNRFLAERTGGTYSTLKVQPAELEDSGVYFCASSQEFLAGGSDTQYFGPGTRLTVL.

This clonotype was counted ten times or more. V and J are TRBV2 and TRBJ2-7, with 11 bases matching TRBD1. V lost 6 bases and J lost 2; bases outside the gene matches: 6. The CDR3 is made up of 15 amino acids. The germline CDR1 and CDR2 sequences are SNHLY and FYNNEI. CDR3 in DNA: TGTGCCAGCAGCGGGGACAGGGGGGAAACCTACGAGCAGTACTTC. It specifies CASSGDRGETYEQYF.

The chain uses TRBV19 and TRBJ1-6; perhaps TRBD1 as D (6 bases). With 7 bases removed from V and 10 bases from J, the gap between germline ends came to 17 bases. This CDR3 is 14 amino acids long. The germline V gene has CDR1 LNHDA and CDR2 SQIVND (reference sequence). The CDR3 sequence is CASTSSGAGSPLHF. In nucleotides, the CDR3 is TGTGCCAGTACCTCTTCAGGGGCAGGATCACCCCTCCACTTT.

This clonotype was counted only a few times. The genes are TRBV28 and TRBJ2-7, with D possibly called TRBD1 or TRBD2 (5 bases each). Trimming cost V 4 bases and J 4 bases, with 17 bases left between them. The CDR3 extends over 15 amino acids. Germline V gene sequence: CDR1 MDHEN, CDR2 SYDVKM. CDR3 sequence (DNA): TGTGCCAGCAGTTGGGGGACGGGACGCCTTTACGAGCAGTACTTC. Its protein is CASSWGTGRLYEQYF.

The chain couples TRBV23-1 to TRBJ1-4; D is uncertain. TRBV23-1 is annotated as an ORF whose role is uncertain. The CDR3 is made up of 15 amino acids. V was trimmed by 0 bases and J by 7 bases, leaving 12 bases between them. CDR3 bases: TGCGCCAGCAGTCAATCTTTCGGGGAATGTGAAAAACTGTTTTTT. Its protein product is CASSQSFGECEKLFF.

The genes are TRBV12-3 or TRBV12-4 and TRBJ1-2, with a weak D call TRBD1 (5 bases). V gave up 4 bases and J gave up 8 bases, with 14 bases separating them. The CDR3 is 13 amino acids. The CDR3: CASSSGRAAGYTF. In nucleotides, the CDR3 is TGTGCCAGCAGTTCGGGCAGGGCTGCCGGCTACACCTTC.